This TCR beta chain derives from a study of T cell changes during pregnancy in multiple sclerosis. The CDR3 sequence is 14 residues long. CDR1 and CDR2 (germline): SGHAT, FQNNGV. Trimming stripped 5 bases from V and 4 bases from J, with 14 bases between. Assay: immunoSEQ multiplex PCR; the TCRdb copy retains only in-frame clones and omits some. The table has around 36,000 clones, approximately 90% seen once. This chain joins TRBV11-2 and TRBJ1-2; tentative D call: TRBD1 (6 bases). The sequence derives from a female donor with multiple sclerosis, enrolled in a pregnancy study. The source material was peripheral blood, sampled before pregnancy. CDR3 nucleotides: TGTGCCAGCAGCCTTATAGGACAGCTCTATGGCTACACCTTC. This sequence encodes CASSLIGQLYGYTF.